This T cell receptor (beta chain) stems from a study of CD8 T cells in Susac syndrome. Random hexamers primed reverse transcription of about 0.5 to 1 ug RNA. From the immunoSEQ multiplex PCR reads, TCRdb called clonotypes with MiXCR, one entry per CDR3 protein. The table records 200,000 to 300,000 distinct CDR3 sequences, 90% to 96% of them present only once. The origin of this receptor is a human donor with Susac syndrome. The sequencing sample was made of CD4+ T cells from PBMCs.

The DNA of the CDR3 is TGCAGTGCTAGGAGCGCTGAAGCTTTCTTT. Encoded protein: CSARSAEAFF. The rearrangement uses TRBV20-1 and TRBJ1-1; the D is unclear. The ends were cut back, 3 bases at V and 6 bases at J, with 5 bases in the middle. The CDR3 loop spans 10 amino acids. From germline, CDR1 is DFQATT and CDR2 SNEGSKA (reference sequence).